The T cell receptor (beta chain) described here comes from a study of fetal regulatory T cell absence and autoimmunity. Study-wide results and limits: Pancreas TCRs were oligoclonally enriched versus cord blood, some clones over 85-fold. Cord blood and pancreas showed broadly similar TRB gene family usage.

Sequencing used immunoSEQ multiplex PCR; TCRdb keeps in-frame clones, though not all of them. Among some 87,000 clones listed, more than 70% were seen once. CDR3 length equals 14 residues. V lost 8 bases and J lost 3; bases outside the gene matches: 5. Germline V gene data show CDR1 as WSHSY and CDR2 as SAAADI. Turning to this clone: Its target is unknown.

The source material was pancreas tissue. The origin of this receptor is a male donor with IPEX syndrome. The V call is TRBV10-2, the J call TRBJ2-3; 10 bases agree with TRBD2. CDR3 residues: CASSSGGVTDTQYF. For the CDR3, the DNA is TGCGCCAGCTCAAGCGGGGGGGTTACAGATACGCAGTATTTT.